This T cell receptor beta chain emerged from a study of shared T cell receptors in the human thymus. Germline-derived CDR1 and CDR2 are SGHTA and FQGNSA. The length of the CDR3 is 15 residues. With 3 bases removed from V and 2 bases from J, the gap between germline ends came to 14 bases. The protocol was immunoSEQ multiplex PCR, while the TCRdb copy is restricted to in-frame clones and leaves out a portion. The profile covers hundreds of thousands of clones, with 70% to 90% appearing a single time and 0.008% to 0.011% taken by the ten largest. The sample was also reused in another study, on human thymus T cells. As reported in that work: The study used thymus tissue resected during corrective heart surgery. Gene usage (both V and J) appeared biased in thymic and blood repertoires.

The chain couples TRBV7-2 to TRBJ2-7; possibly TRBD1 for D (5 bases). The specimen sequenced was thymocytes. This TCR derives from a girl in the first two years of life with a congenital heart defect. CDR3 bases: TGTGCCAGCAGCTTTGGCAGGGCTGGCCCCTACGAGCAGTACTTC. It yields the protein CASSFGRAGPYEQYF.